The T cell receptor (beta chain) described here comes from a study of T cells in Graves' hyperthyroidism and ophthalmopathy. RNA transcripts gave rise to amplified TCR beta CDR3 regions. A set of HTBI primers served as the primers for a first-round RT-PCR of the TCR CDR3. Using its own MiXCR run on the multiplex PCR reads, TCRdb lists one record per CDR3 protein. The sample shows hundreds of thousands of distinct CDR3 sequences, 30% to 40% of them seen only once. This clonotype was observed a few times. At one end, the junction sequence differs from germline, possibly due to a read error. Germline-derived CDR1 and CDR2 are ENHRY and SYGVKD. CDR3 length equals 16 residues. From around 11 ml of fresh peripheral blood, PBMCs were isolated.

Sequenced material: blood. This clonotype was obtained from a woman in her forties with Graves' hyperthyroidism. This sequence joins TRBV10-3 and TRBJ1-1; D not resolved. Here the CDR3 DNA reads TGTGCCAGCAGTTACTCGGGGATGCCCACCAACACTGAAGCTTTCTTT. Protein product: CASSYSGMPTNTEAFF.